Presented here are 26 T cell receptor beta chains from one specimen sequenced in a study of identical twins. MiXCR, run by TCRdb on the 5' RACE reads, gives a single entry per CDR3 protein. The sample shows roughly 570,000 distinct CDR3 sequences, 9.6% of them seen only once. In addition, the sample was reused for a study of yellow fever vaccine responses in identical twins.

Input material: PBMCs. These receptor sequences come from a woman aged 18 to 35 in good health.

This clonotype was seen a handful of times. The V gene is TRBV7-2, the J gene TRBJ2-3, with D perhaps TRBD2 (7 bases). Germline CDR1 and CDR2: SGHTA and FQGNSA. V shed 1 base and J shed 6 bases, with 20 bases lying between them. The CDR3 runs to 17 residues. The CDR3 nucleotides read TGTGCCAGCAGCTTAGGAGGCGGGAGAGGGGGGCGGGATACGCAGTATTTT. Translated, it gives CASSLGGGRGGRDTQYF. The entire variable domain, with the rest obtained from reference TRBV7-2 and TRBJ2-3, is as follows: GAGVSQSPSNKVTEKGKDVELRCDPISGHTALYWYRQSLGQGLEFLIYFQGNSAPDKSGLPSDRFSAERTGGSVSTLTIQRTQQEDSAVYLCASSLGGGRGGRDTQYFGPGTRLTVL.

This clonotype came up a few times. V is TRBV5-1 and J is TRBJ1-2, with no clear D. V was cut by 0 bases and J by 7 bases, with 13 bases left in between. This CDR3 is built from 14 residues. CDR1 is SGHRS, CDR2 YFSETQ, per germline. The CDR3 spells CASSLDLMGGGYTF. DNA of the CDR3: TGCGCCAGCAGCTTGGACCTAATGGGAGGTGGCTACACCTTC.

This clonotype was picked up many times. DNA of the CDR3: TGCGCCAGCAGCCAGACTAGCGATGTAGACATTCAGTACTTC. This sequence encodes CASSQTSDVDIQYF. The J gene is TRBJ2-4, the V gene TRBV4-1, with 8 bases fitting TRBD2. CDR3 length: 14 residues. Germline V CDR1 and CDR2: MGHRA, YSYEKL. After removal of 3 bases from V and 8 bases from J, the junction contained 6 bases not matched to a gene.

Only a few counts were recorded for this clonotype. The chain links TRBV7-8 to TRBJ2-1, with TRBD2 matching 12 bases. The germline gives CDR1 SGHVS, CDR2 FQNEAQ. This CDR3 spans 15 amino acids. V lost 5 bases to trimming and J lost 7 bases; unmatched junction nucleotides: 6. CDR3 DNA: TGTGCCAGCAGCGCGACTAGCGGGAGTAGGAATGAGCAGTTCTTC. Translating it yields CASSATSGSRNEQFF.

This clonotype occurred many times. V and J are TRBV20-1 and TRBJ2-1; D gene unclear. This CDR3 region has 15 residues. The germline V and J ends were trimmed by 0 bases and 2 bases, with 11 bases remaining between them. Germline V CDR1 and CDR2: DFQATT, SNEGSKA (reference sequence). The CDR3 here is CSARDSLRTYNEQFF. CDR3 bases: TGCAGTGCTAGAGATTCCCTAAGGACCTACAATGAGCAGTTCTTC.

The chain recombines TRBV9 with TRBJ2-7; D unresolved. The CDR3 consists of 13 residues. Germline CDR1 is SGDLS and CDR2 is YYNGEE. V lost 1 base and J 5 bases, leaving 10 bases between the germline ends. Here the CDR3 reads CASSVLPVNEQYF. CDR3 nucleotides: TGTGCCAGCAGCGTATTACCTGTCAACGAGCAGTACTTC.

The chain combines TRBV30 with TRBJ2-1; 10 positions agree with TRBD2. Germline CDR1 is GTSNPN and CDR2 is SVGIG (reference sequence). Trimming at V came to 6 bases and at J to 7 bases, leaving 3 bases not matched to a gene. CDR3 size: 12 residues. CDR3 in amino acids: CACTSGNNEQFF. CDR3 in DNA: TGTGCCTGTACTAGCGGGAATAATGAGCAGTTCTTC. Full variable domain (outside the CDR3, taken from reference TRBV30 and TRBJ2-1): SQTIHQWPATLVQPVGSPLSLECTVEGTSNPNLYWYRQAAGRGLQLLFYSVGIGQISSEVPQNLSASRPQDRQFILSSKKLLLSDSGFYLCACTSGNNEQFFGPGTRLTVL.

This clonotype came up a few times. V and J are TRBV7-2 and TRBJ2-7, with 7 positions matching TRBD2. Germline values: CDR1 SGHTA, CDR2 FQGNSA. J lost 3 bases, V lost 0 bases, and 11 bases had no gene match. The CDR3 sequence is 17 residues long. The CDR3 protein is CASSLARMGGGSYEQYF. CDR3 bases: TGTGCCAGCAGCTTAGCGCGTATGGGTGGCGGGAGCTACGAGCAGTACTTC.

The chain carries TRBV27 and TRBJ2-7; 10 nucleotides line up with TRBD2. The V segment lost 10 bases and the J segment 3 bases; nucleotides outside the gene matches: 12. From germline, CDR1 is MNHEY and CDR2 SMNVEV (reference sequence). The CDR3 loop spans 15 amino acids. CDR3 in DNA: TGTGCCACAAGAGGAGGTCTAGCGGGGGTCTACGAGCAGTACTTC. Translation: CATRGGLAGVYEQYF.

This rearrangement joins TRBV9 to TRBJ2-1; TRBD1 might be the D (5 bases). In germline, CDR1 is SGDLS, CDR2 YYNGEE. There are 15 residues in the CDR3. V gave up 1 base and J gave up 2 bases, with 10 bases separating them. In DNA, the CDR3 is TGTGCCAGCAGCGTATTGGGGCTCCCCTACAATGAGCAGTTCTTC. Amino acid sequence: CASSVLGLPYNEQFF.

This clonotype was observed a few times. The chain links TRBV6-1 to TRBJ2-3; the match to TRBD2 covers 10 bases. CDR1 and CDR2 from the germline V gene are MNHNS and SASEGT. The CDR3 length is 16 residues. The V segment lost 2 bases and the J segment 4 bases; nucleotides outside the gene matches: 6. The CDR3 region is CASSESGRARSDTQYF. DNA for the CDR3: TGTGCCAGCAGTGAAAGCGGGAGGGCCAGGTCAGATACGCAGTATTTT.

In its sample, this clonotype was seen a few times. This chain joins TRBV11-2 and TRBJ2-3; 9 bases match TRBD2. Germline CDR1 is SGHAT and CDR2 is FQNNGV. This CDR3 contains 15 residues. The junction had 5 bases not matched to a gene; V was cut back by 5 bases and J by 2 bases. CDR3 DNA: TGTGCCAGCAGCAAGGGACTAGCTTACACAGATACGCAGTATTTT. This translates into CASSKGLAYTDTQYF.

This clonotype was detected ten times or more. For the CDR3, the DNA is TGTGCCAGCAGCCAAGCCCTACTAGCGGGAGGTGAGCAGTTCTTC. Translated, it gives CASSQALLAGGEQFF. The rearrangement links TRBV3-1 to TRBJ2-1; 12 bases are a match to TRBD2. In germline, CDR1 is LGHDT, CDR2 YNNKEL (reference sequence). V shed 1 base, J shed 9 bases, and the junction held 4 bases outside the gene matches. The CDR3 consists of 15 residues.

This clonotype was picked up many times. The genes are TRBV12-3 or TRBV12-4 and TRBJ2-5, with D tentatively TRBD1 or TRBD2 (5 bases each). V lost 4 bases, J lost 2 bases, and 17 bases lay in between. This CDR3 comprises 16 residues. This chain's CDR3 is CASSSGRIGGQETQYF. For the CDR3, the DNA is TGTGCCAGCAGTTCCGGACGTATTGGGGGACAAGAGACCCAGTACTTC.

The chain is built from TRBV29-1 and TRBJ2-3; the match to TRBD2 covers 10 bases. The CDR3 is 15 amino acids. J lost 6 bases, V lost 3 bases, and 9 bases had no gene match. The V gene's germline CDR1 is SQVTM and CDR2 ANQGSEA. CDR3 amino acids: CSVELSSGSLDTQYF. The CDR3 region has the DNA TGCAGCGTTGAGTTGTCTAGCGGGAGTCTTGATACGCAGTATTTT.

The chain joins TRBV6-2 or TRBV6-3 to TRBJ2-1; 11 nucleotides line up with TRBD1. Looked up from germline, CDR1 is MNHEY and CDR2 is SVGEGT. CDR3 length: 15 amino acids. V trimming: 2 bases; J trimming: 9 bases; junction bases outside the gene matches: 6. CDR3 amino acids: CASSYRDRGFGEQFF. Here the CDR3 DNA reads TGTGCCAGCAGTTACCGGGACAGGGGGTTTGGTGAGCAGTTCTTC.

This sequence joins TRBV12-3 or TRBV12-4 and TRBJ2-1; tentatively, D is TRBD1 or TRBD2 (5 bases each). Trimming pared 6 bases from V and 10 bases from J, leaving 22 bases between. The CDR3 has 15 amino acids. This chain's CDR3 is CASSAGTGAVGEQFF. The CDR3 coding sequence is TGTGCCAGCAGCGCCGGCACAGGAGCGGTTGGAGAGCAGTTCTTC.

This chain links TRBV6-1 with TRBJ1-2; TRBD1 agrees at 7 bases. Germline trimming cut 5 bases from V and 4 bases from J; bases unmatched to any gene: 4. The germline V gene has CDR1 MNHNS and CDR2 SASEGT. This CDR3 is built from 13 residues. CDR3 amino acids: CASSMGQLYGYTF. The CDR3 DNA is TGTGCCAGCAGTATGGGACAGCTCTATGGCTACACCTTC.

The CDR3 DNA follows: TGTGCCAGCAGCTTACATCCCCCGACTAGCGGGGGAACCACCGGGGAGCTGTTTTTT. This codes for CASSLHPPTSGGTTGELFF. The chain recombines TRBV7-3 with TRBJ2-2; TRBD2 agrees at 12 bases. Per germline, CDR1 SGHTA and CDR2 FQGTGA. The CDR3 consists of 19 residues. The V and J ends lost 2 bases and 4 bases, in that order; junction bases with no gene match: 11.

There are many counts of this clonotype. The J gene is TRBJ2-1, the V gene TRBV4-1; TRBD2 matches at 7 bases. Germline V lookup: CDR1 MGHRA, CDR2 YSYEKL. The CDR3 has 15 residues. V shed 1 base and J 3 bases; nucleotides not matched to a gene: 3. The DNA for the CDR3 is TGCGCCAGCAGCCAAGTGGGGGGGTACTACAATGAGCAGTTCTTC. It encodes CASSQVGGYYNEQFF.

CDR3 amino acids: CASRIQGNYGYTF. The CDR3 bases are TGTGCCAGCAGGATCCAGGGGAACTATGGCTACACCTTC. The chain carries TRBV6-6 and TRBJ1-2, with D possibly being TRBD1 (6 bases). The CDR3 extends over 13 amino acids. Per germline, CDR1 MNHNY and CDR2 SVGAGI (reference sequence). The germline V and J ends were trimmed by 6 bases and 2 bases, with 10 bases remaining between them.

The V gene is TRBV7-8, the J gene TRBJ1-2, with 8 bases that match TRBD1. V lost 7 bases and J lost 3; bases outside the gene matches: 4. CDR1 and CDR2 from the germline V gene are SGHVS and FQNEAQ. The CDR3 contains 13 residues. CDR3 amino acids: CASTLDRDYGYTF. The CDR3 coding sequence is TGTGCCAGCACCTTGGACAGGGACTATGGCTACACCTTC. Complete variable domain (other parts from reference TRBV7-8 and TRBJ1-2): GAGVSQSPRYKVAKRGQDVALRCDPISGHVSLFWYQQALGQGPEFLTYFQNEAQLDKSGLPSDRFFAERPEGSVSTLKIQRTQQEDSAVYLCASTLDRDYGYTFGSGTRLTVV.

Worth noting for this clonotype: Being one base from a much bigger clone, this may be a read error. The V gene is TRBV28, the J gene TRBJ1-3; no clear D. V gave up 6 bases and J gave up 2 bases, with 8 bases separating them. CDR3 size: 13 residues. Per the germline V gene, CDR1 is MDHEN and CDR2 is SYDVKM. The chain's CDR3 is CASRADPGNTIYF. The CDR3 nucleotides are TGTGCCAGCAGAGCAGACCCTGGAAACACCATATATTTT.

This chain connects TRBV29-1 to TRBJ2-1, with TRBD2 matching over 12 bases. Germline CDR1 is SQVTM and CDR2 is ANQGSEA. V shed 4 bases and J 8 bases; nucleotides not matched to a gene: 6. CDR3 length: 14 residues. Here the CDR3 DNA reads TGCAGCGTTGGGAAGACTAGCGGGAGTGATGAGCAGTTCTTC. Its translation: CSVGKTSGSDEQFF.

This clonotype was counted ten times or more. V gene TRBV7-2 combines with J gene TRBJ1-2, with TRBD1 as a possible D gene (6 bases). Per the germline V gene, CDR1 is SGHTA and CDR2 is FQGNSA. The CDR3 has 15 amino acids. Trimming cost V 5 bases and J 8 bases, with 21 bases left between them. The CDR3 protein is CASSRGQNDGRGYTF. CDR3 in DNA: TGTGCCAGCAGCCGGGGGCAGAACGACGGTCGGGGCTACACCTTC. Filled out from reference TRBV7-2 and TRBJ1-2, the complete variable domain reads GAGVSQSPSNKVTEKGKDVELRCDPISGHTALYWYRQSLGQGLEFLIYFQGNSAPDKSGLPSDRFSAERTGGSVSTLTIQRTQQEDSAVYLCASSRGQNDGRGYTFGSGTRLTVV.

V usage is TRBV2 and J usage is TRBJ2-3, with a weak D call TRBD1 (5 bases). Germline-derived CDR1 and CDR2 are SNHLY and FYNNEI. Trimming removed 5 bases from V and 2 bases from J, with 14 bases in between. The CDR3 has 15 residues. The CDR3 loop reads CASSRPWGNTDTQYF. CDR3 in DNA: TGTGCCAGCAGTCGGCCATGGGGCAACACAGATACGCAGTATTTT.